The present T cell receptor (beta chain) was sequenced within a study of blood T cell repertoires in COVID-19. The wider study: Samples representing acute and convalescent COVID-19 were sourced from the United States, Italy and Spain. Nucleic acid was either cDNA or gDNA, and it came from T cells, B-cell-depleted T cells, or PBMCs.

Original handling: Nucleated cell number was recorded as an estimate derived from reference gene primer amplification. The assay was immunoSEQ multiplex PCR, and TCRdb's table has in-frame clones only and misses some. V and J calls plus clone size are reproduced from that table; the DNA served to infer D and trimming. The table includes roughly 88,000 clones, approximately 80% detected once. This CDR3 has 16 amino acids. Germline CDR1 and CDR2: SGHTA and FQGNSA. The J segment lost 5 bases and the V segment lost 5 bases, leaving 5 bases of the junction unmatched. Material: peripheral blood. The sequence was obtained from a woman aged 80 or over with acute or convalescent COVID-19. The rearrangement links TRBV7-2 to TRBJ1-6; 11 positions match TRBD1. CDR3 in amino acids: CASSGQGAQNNSPLHF. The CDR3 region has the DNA TGTGCCAGCAGCGGACAGGGGGCGCAGAATAATTCACCCCTCCACTTT.